Here is one TCR beta chain with its context. Its antigen remains unknown. This sample stems from a study of cytomegalovirus exposure and HLA in healthy donors. Findings of the study overall: 164 TCR beta chains were listed as cytomegalovirus-associated. Most sequenced TCRs were rare (though some public TCRs occurred in many donors). Three CMV-associated chains proved CMV antigen-specific in vitro.

TCRdb's copy holds only in-frame clones and misses some; the assay was immunoSEQ multiplex PCR. The data contain 70,000 or so clones, about 93% of them singletons. The specimen sequenced was PBMCs. This TCR derives from a young man in good health and CMV-seropositive.

The CDR3 DNA sequence: TGTGCCAGCAGCCTGAACAACAGGGAAGCTTTCGTAAATGAGCAGTTCTTC. As protein: CASSLNNREAFVNEQFF. V gene TRBV7-8 combines with J gene TRBJ2-1, with D perhaps matching TRBD1 (6 bases). From germline, CDR1 is SGHVS and CDR2 FQNEAQ. Trimming stripped 5 bases from V and 7 bases from J, with 24 bases between. This CDR3 is built from 17 residues.